The 12 T cell receptor beta chains below all came from one sample that was sequenced in a study of OX40 agonist ivuxolimab in advanced cancers. Repertoires were generated with immunoSEQ multiplex PCR, while TCRdb's copy carries only in-frame clones and drops some. The sample records under 85,000 clones, around 90% being singletons. This material consisted of CD4+ or CD8+ T cells sorted from blood, taken in a trial of the OX40 agonist ivuxolimab. The source of these receptors is an adult with an advanced solid tumor such as melanoma, head and neck, liver or kidney cancer.

The rearrangement joins TRBV28 to TRBJ2-5; 14 positions match TRBD2. V was clipped by 7 bases and J by 5 bases; unmatched bases: 6. From germline, CDR1 is MDHEN and CDR2 SYDVKM. The CDR3 has 15 residues. The CDR3 DNA is TGTGCCAGCAAGGGGACTAGCGGGAGATGGGAGACCCAGTACTTC. It is translated as CASKGTSGRWETQYF.

Worth noting for this clone: The junction departs from the called germline gene at one end, perhaps through a read error. The chain joins TRBV7-7 to TRBJ2-6; no definite D call. The germline V gene has CDR1 SSHAT and CDR2 FNYEAQ (reference sequence). The CDR3 is made up of 14 amino acids. The CDR3 loop reads CASSLEPGANVLTF. CDR3 coding DNA: TGTGCTAGCAGCTTAGAGCCTGGGGCCAACGTCCTGACTTTC. The full variable domain, its missing parts supplied by reference TRBV7-7 and TRBJ2-6, is GAGVSQSPRYKVTKRGQDVTLRCDPISSHATLYWYQQALGQGPEFLTYFNYEAQPDKSGLPSDRFSAERPEGSISTLTIQRTEQRDSAMYRCASSLEPGANVLTFGAGSRLTVL.

The rearrangement links TRBV5-4 to TRBJ2-3; 10 bases align to TRBD1. The CDR3 contains 14 residues. The junction had 6 bases not matched to a gene; V was cut back by 3 bases and J by 8 bases. The germline gives CDR1 SGHNT, CDR2 YYREEE (reference sequence). The DNA of the CDR3 is TGTGCCAGCAGCTCCGGGACAGGGGAGGGTACGCAGTATTTT. It translates to CASSSGTGEGTQYF.

CDR3 protein: CASSEPGLNTGELFF. The CDR3 DNA sequence: TGTGCCAGCAGTGAACCGGGACTAAACACCGGGGAGCTGTTTTTT. The V and J genes are TRBV6-1 and TRBJ2-2; 7 positions agree with TRBD2. CDR1 and CDR2 from the germline V gene are MNHNS and SASEGT. The CDR3 consists of 15 residues. After removal of 2 bases from V and 2 bases from J, the junction contained 2 bases not matched to a gene.

The chain has TRBV6-1 and TRBJ1-5; D gene unclear. Deletions cut 1 base from V and 11 bases from J, with 12 bases between. Germline V lookup: CDR1 MNHNS, CDR2 SASEGT. CDR3 length: 13 amino acids. The DNA of the CDR3 is TGTGCCAGCAGTGAAGTAGGCAGGCAGACCCAGCATTTT. This encodes CASSEVGRQTQHF.

The chain has TRBV7-6 and TRBJ2-3; 7 bases fit TRBD1. Germline lookup yields CDR1 SGHVS and CDR2 FNYEAQ. After removal of 4 bases from V and 8 bases from J, the junction contained 3 bases not matched to a gene. The CDR3 is made up of 12 amino acids. The CDR3 region is CASSSDRVTQYF. The CDR3 DNA reads TGTGCCAGCAGCTCTGACAGGGTTACGCAGTATTTT.

The chain joins TRBV9 to TRBJ1-1; D gene unclear. The CDR3 is 15 residues long. The germline V and J ends were trimmed by 1 base and 5 bases, with 15 bases remaining between them. The V gene's germline CDR1 is SGDLS and CDR2 YYNGEE. The CDR3 bases are TGTGCCAGCAGCGTATTTGAGGGCCAGAGGACTGAAGCTTTCTTT. Translated: CASSVFEGQRTEAFF.

The chain recombines TRBV19 with TRBJ2-1; 16 bases match TRBD2. The V gene end was trimmed by 7 bases and the J gene end by 2 bases; junction bases not matched to a gene: 5. The CDR3 has 17 residues. CDR1 is LNHDA, CDR2 SQIVND, per germline (reference sequence). The CDR3 is CASKGTSGRATYNEQFF. CDR3 bases: TGTGCCAGTAAAGGGACTAGCGGGAGGGCCACCTACAATGAGCAGTTCTTC.

The chain is built from TRBV28 and TRBJ1-1; D gene uncertain. This CDR3 contains 15 residues. CDR1 is MDHEN and CDR2 is SYDVKM in the germline V gene. V dropped 7 bases and J dropped 1 base, with 16 bases sitting between them. The DNA of the CDR3 is TGTGCCAGCACCACCGGAGGGCAGTCGAACACTGAAGCTTTCTTT. Amino acids: CASTTGGQSNTEAFF.

This clone was seen a single time. V is TRBV7-3 and J is TRBJ2-1, with 8 bases matching TRBD2. V lost 6 bases, J lost 7 bases, and 11 bases stayed unmatched. The germline CDR1 and CDR2 sequences are SGHTA and FQGTGA. This CDR3 contains 15 residues. Here the CDR3 DNA reads TGTGCCAGCAGTCCCCCCGGGACGGGGGGGAATGAGCAGTTCTTC. It specifies CASSPPGTGGNEQFF.

With respect to this clone: The germline gene is not matched at one end of the junction; a read error may be the cause. This chain uses TRBV7-7 with TRBJ2-5; 10 bases fit TRBD1. Germline V gene lookup returns CDR1 SSHAT and CDR2 FNYEAQ (reference sequence). This CDR3 region has 14 residues. CDR3 nucleotides: TGTGCTAGCAGCGACGGACAGGGGGGAGAGACCCAGTACTTC. It translates to CASSDGQGGETQYF.

This chain joins TRBV11-3 and TRBJ2-2; tentatively, D is TRBD1 (6 bases). Germline V gene lookup returns CDR1 SGHNT and CDR2 YENEEA. This CDR3 has 14 residues. Trimming removed 0 bases at V and 7 bases at J, with 9 bases between. The CDR3 coding sequence is TGTGCCAGCAGCTTAGAATCAGGGGTCGGGGAGCTGTTTTTT. Translated: CASSLESGVGELFF.